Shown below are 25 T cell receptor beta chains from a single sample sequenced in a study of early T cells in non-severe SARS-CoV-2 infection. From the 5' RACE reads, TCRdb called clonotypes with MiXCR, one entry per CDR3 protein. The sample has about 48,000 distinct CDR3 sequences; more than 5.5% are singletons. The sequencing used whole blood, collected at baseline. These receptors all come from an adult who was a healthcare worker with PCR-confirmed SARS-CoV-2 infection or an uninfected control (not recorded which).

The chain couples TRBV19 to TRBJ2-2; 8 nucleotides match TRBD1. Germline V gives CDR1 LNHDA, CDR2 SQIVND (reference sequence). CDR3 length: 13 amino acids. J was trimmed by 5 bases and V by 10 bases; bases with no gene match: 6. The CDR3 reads CATGQGGTGELFF. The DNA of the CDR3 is TGTGCCACTGGACAGGGTGGGACCGGGGAGCTGTTTTTT.

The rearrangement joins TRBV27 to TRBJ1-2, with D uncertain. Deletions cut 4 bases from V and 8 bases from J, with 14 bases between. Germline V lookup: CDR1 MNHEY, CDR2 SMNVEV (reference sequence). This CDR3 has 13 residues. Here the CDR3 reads CASSSAPSLGYTF. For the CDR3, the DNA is TGTGCCAGCAGTTCAGCCCCTTCTCTAGGCTACACCTTC.

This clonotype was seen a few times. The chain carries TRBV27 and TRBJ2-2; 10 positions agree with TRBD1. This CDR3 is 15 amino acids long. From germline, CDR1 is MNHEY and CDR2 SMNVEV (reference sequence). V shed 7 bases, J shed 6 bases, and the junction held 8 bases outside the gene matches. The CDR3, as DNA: TGTGCCAGCACCCCGGGACAGGGGAGGGCCGGGGAGCTGTTTTTT. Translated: CASTPGQGRAGELFF.

CDR3 DNA sequence: TGTGCCACCCGCTTGGGAGGGGAAGTTCAGCCCCAGCATTTT. It is translated as CATRLGGEVQPQHF. This chain links TRBV15 with TRBJ1-5, with D possibly being TRBD1 (5 bases). The germline V gene has CDR1 LNHNV and CDR2 YYDKDF (reference sequence). The CDR3 contains 14 residues. V was shortened by 8 bases and J by 6 bases, with 17 bases between the two germline ends.

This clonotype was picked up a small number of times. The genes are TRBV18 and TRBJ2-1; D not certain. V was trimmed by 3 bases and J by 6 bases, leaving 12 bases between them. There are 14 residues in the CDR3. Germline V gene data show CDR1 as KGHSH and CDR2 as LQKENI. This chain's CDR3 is CASSPSAQPNEQFF. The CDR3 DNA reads TGTGCCAGCTCACCGTCGGCACAACCCAATGAGCAGTTCTTC.

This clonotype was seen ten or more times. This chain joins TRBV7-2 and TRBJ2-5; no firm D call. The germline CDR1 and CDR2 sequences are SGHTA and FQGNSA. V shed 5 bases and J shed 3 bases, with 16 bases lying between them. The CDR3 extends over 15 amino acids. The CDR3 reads CASSPSGAVEETQYF. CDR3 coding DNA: TGTGCCAGCAGCCCTAGTGGAGCAGTCGAAGAGACCCAGTACTTC.

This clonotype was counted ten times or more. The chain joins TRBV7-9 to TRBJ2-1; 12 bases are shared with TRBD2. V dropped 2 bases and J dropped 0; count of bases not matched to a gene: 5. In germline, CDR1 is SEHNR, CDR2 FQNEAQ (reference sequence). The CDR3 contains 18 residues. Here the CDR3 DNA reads TGTGCCAGCAGCTTATTCGGACTAGCGGGGAGCTCCTACAATGAGCAGTTCTTC. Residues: CASSLFGLAGSSYNEQFF.

DNA for the CDR3: TGTGCCAGCAGCGTAGTCACGGGGGGGCCCAATGAGCAGTTCTTC. Protein: CASSVVTGGPNEQFF. The rearrangement joins TRBV9 to TRBJ2-1, with TRBD2 matching over 8 bases. V trimming: 0 bases; J trimming: 6 bases; junction bases outside the gene matches: 5. The CDR3 loop spans 15 amino acids. Per germline, CDR1 SGDLS and CDR2 YYNGEE. The full variable domain, in which reference TRBV9 and TRBJ2-1 provide the parts outside the CDR3, is DSGVTQTPKHLITATGQRVTLRCSPRSGDLSVYWYQQSLDQGLQFLIQYYNGEERAKGNILERFSAQQFPDLHSELNLSSLELGDSALYFCASSVVTGGPNEQFFGPGTRLTVL.

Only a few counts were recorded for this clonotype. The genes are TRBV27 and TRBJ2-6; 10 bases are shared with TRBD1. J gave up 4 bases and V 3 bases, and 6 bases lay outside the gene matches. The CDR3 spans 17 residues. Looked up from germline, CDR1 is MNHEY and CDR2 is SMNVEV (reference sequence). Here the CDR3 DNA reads TGTGCCAGCAGTTTGTCGGGACAGGGGAACGGGGCCAACGTCCTGACTTTC. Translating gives CASSLSGQGNGANVLTF.

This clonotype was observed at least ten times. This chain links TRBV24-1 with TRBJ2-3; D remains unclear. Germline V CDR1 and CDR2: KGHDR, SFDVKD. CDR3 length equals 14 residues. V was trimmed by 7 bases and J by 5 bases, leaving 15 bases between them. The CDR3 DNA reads TGTGCCACCAGCAACCCAACTTTCGTAGATACGCAGTATTTT. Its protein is CATSNPTFVDTQYF.

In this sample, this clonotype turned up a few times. This CDR3 is CASSFFGQGTQGANVLTF. The DNA for the CDR3 is TGCGCCAGCAGCTTTTTCGGACAGGGAACCCAAGGGGCCAACGTCCTGACTTTC. The rearrangement links TRBV5-1 to TRBJ2-6; the match to TRBD1 covers 8 bases. V dropped 2 bases and J dropped 4; count of bases not matched to a gene: 11. Germline loops: CDR1 SGHRS, CDR2 YFSETQ. The CDR3 is 18 amino acids.

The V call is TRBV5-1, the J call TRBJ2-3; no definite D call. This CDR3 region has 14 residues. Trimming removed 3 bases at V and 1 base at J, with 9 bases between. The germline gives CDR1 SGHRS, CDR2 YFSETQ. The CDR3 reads CASSSLTGTDTQYF. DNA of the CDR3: TGCGCCAGCAGCTCGCTGACGGGCACAGATACGCAGTATTTT.

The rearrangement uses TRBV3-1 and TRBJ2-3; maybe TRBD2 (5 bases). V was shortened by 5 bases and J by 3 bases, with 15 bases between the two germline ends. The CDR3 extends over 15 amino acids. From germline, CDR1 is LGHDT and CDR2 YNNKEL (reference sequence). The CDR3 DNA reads TGTGCCAGCAGCGGTTTGGCTCGCGGGACAGATACGCAGTATTTT. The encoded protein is CASSGLARGTDTQYF.

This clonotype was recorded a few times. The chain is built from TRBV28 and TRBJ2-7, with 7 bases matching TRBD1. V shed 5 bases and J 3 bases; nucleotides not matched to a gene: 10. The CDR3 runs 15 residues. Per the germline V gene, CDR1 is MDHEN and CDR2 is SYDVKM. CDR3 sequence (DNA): TGTGCCAGCAGTACCTCAGGGGGACGGCACTACGAGCAGTACTTC. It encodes CASSTSGGRHYEQYF.

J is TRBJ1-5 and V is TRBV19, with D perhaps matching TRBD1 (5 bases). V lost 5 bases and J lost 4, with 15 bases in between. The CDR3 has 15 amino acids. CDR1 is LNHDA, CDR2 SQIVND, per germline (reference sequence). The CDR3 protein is CASSSYGTANQPQHF. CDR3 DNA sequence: TGTGCCAGTAGTTCATATGGGACTGCGAATCAGCCCCAGCATTTT.

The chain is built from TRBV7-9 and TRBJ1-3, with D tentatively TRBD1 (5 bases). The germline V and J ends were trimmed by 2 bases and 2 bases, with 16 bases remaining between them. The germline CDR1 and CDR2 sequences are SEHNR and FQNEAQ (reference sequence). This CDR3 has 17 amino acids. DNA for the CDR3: TGTGCCAGCAGCTTATACCGGGACGCTGGAACTGGAAACACCATATATTTT. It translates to CASSLYRDAGTGNTIYF.

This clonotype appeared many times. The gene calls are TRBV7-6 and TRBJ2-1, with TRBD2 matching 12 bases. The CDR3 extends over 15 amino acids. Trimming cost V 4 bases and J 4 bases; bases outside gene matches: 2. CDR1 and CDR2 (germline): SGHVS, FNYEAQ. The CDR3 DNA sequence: TGTGCCAGCAGCTCGACTAGCGGGGGTTACAATGAGCAGTTCTTC. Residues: CASSSTSGGYNEQFF.

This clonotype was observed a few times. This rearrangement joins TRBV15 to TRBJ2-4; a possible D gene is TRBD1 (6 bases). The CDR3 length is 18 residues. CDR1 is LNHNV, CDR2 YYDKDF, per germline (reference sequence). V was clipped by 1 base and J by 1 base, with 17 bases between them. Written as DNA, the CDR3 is TGTGCCACCAGCAGAGGGCCACAGGGCAGCAGGGCCAAAAACATTCAGTACTTC. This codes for CATSRGPQGSRAKNIQYF.

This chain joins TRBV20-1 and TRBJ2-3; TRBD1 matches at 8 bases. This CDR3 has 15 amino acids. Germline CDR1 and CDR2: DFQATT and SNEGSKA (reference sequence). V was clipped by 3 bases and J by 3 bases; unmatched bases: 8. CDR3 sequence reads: CSASLTGGKTDTQYF. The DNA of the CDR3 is TGCAGTGCTAGTCTAACAGGGGGTAAGACAGATACGCAGTATTTT.

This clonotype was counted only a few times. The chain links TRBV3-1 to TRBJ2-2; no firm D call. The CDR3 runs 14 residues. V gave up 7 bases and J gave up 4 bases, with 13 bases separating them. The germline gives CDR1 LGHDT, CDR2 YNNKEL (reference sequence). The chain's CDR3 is CASKETRFTGELFF. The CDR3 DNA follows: TGTGCCAGCAAAGAGACAAGATTCACCGGGGAGCTGTTTTTT.

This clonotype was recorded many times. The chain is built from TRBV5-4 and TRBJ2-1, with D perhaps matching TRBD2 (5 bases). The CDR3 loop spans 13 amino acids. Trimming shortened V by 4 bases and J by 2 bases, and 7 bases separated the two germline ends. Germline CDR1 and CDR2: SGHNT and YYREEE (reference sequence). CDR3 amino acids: CASSPGTYNEQFF. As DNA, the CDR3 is TGTGCCAGCAGCCCGGGAACCTACAATGAGCAGTTCTTC. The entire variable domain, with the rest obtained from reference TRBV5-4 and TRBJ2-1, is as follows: ETGVTQSPTHLIKTRGQQVTLRCSSQSGHNTVSWYQQALGQGPQFIFQYYREEENGRGNFPPRFSGLQFPNYSSELNVNALELDDSALYLCASSPGTYNEQFFGPGTRLTVL.

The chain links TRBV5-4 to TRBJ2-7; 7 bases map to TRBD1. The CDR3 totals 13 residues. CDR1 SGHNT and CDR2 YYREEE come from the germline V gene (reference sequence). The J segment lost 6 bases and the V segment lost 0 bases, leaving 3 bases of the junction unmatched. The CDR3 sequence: CASSLEGGGEQYF. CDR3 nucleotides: TGTGCCAGCAGCTTGGAAGGGGGCGGCGAGCAGTACTTC.

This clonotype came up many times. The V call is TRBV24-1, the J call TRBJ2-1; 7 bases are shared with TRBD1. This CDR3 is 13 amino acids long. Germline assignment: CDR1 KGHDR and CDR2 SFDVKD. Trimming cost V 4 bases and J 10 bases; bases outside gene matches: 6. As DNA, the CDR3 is TGTGCCACCAGTGAAGAGGGGGCAAGGGAGCAGTTCTTC. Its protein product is CATSEEGAREQFF.

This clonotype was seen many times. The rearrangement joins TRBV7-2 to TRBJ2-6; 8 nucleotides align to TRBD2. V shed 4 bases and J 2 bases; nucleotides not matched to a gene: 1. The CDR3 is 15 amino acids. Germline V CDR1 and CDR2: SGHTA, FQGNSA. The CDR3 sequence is CASSSGGAGANVLTF. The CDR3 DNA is TGTGCCAGCAGCTCCGGGGGGGCTGGGGCCAACGTCCTGACTTTC.

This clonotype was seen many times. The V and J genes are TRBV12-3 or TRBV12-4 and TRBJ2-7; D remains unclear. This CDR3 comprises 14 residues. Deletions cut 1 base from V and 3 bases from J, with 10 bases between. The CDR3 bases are TGTGCCAGCAGTTTAGGCTCCCCCAACTACGAGCAGTACTTC. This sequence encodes CASSLGSPNYEQYF.